This T cell receptor (beta chain) is drawn from a study of T-cell memory formation after mild COVID-19. On the study more broadly: Most TCR clusters belonged to a single donor.

This clonotype was counted ten times or more. Its antigen is undetermined. Study-level results: The CD4+ clones that contracted clustered mainly within CM and EM, and the CD8+ clones concentrated in EMRA. The pre-infection memory compartment contained some responding clones, suggesting cross-reactive memory joined.

This CDR3 region has 15 residues. The V segment lost 1 base and the J segment 5 bases; nucleotides outside the gene matches: 0. Germline-derived CDR1 and CDR2 are SGHAT and FQNNGV. TCR alpha and TCR beta cDNA libraries carrying sample barcodes and UMIs were produced by 5'RACE using constant-segment primers. One entry per CDR3 protein results from TCRdb running MiXCR on the 5' RACE reads. This sample has around 300,000 distinct CDR3 sequences; about 13% occur once, and the top ten carry about 24%. Sequencing used PBMCs or a T cell subset sorted from them (not recorded which). This TCR derives from a man between 18 and 29 years old who had mild COVID-19 (a few samples of this study predate the infection). Cell type and time point are not known. The V and J genes are TRBV11-2 and TRBJ2-2, with 11 positions matching TRBD2. CDR3 bases: TGTGCCAGCAGCTTAGGACTAGCGGGGACCGGGGAGCTGTTTTTT. This sequence encodes CASSLGLAGTGELFF.